One and the same sample provided the 28 T cell receptor beta chains below, sequenced in a study of CD8 T cells in Susac syndrome. Reverse transcription of about 0.5 to 1 ug RNA was carried out with random hexamers. Using its own MiXCR run on the immunoSEQ multiplex PCR reads, TCRdb lists one record per CDR3 protein. The table has some 160,000 distinct CDR3 sequences, roughly 94% seen once; the top ten hold 0.08%. The sample was CD4+ T cells from PBMCs. These receptor sequences come from a human donor in good health.

The CDR3 loop is CAWSTSFDQPQHF. Here the CDR3 DNA reads TGTGCCTGGAGTACCTCGTTCGATCAGCCCCAGCATTTT. The rearrangement links TRBV30 to TRBJ1-5; no clear D gene. CDR3 size: 13 residues. Germline CDR1 reads GTSNPN; CDR2 reads SVGIG (reference sequence). V lost 2 bases and J lost 5, with 10 bases in between.

The chain carries TRBV20-1 and TRBJ2-2; D possibly corresponds to TRBD2 (5 bases). The germline gives CDR1 DFQATT, CDR2 SNEGSKA (reference sequence). There are 14 residues in the CDR3. Between the trimmed V and J ends, which lost 0 bases and 7 bases, there was a span of 12 bases. The CDR3 nucleotides read TGCAGTGCTAGAGATAACACGGGGTACGGGGAGCTGTTTTTT. The encoded protein is CSARDNTGYGELFF.

This clonotype turned up a few times. This chain joins TRBV5-1 and TRBJ1-1; D call uncertain. Germline CDR1 is SGHRS and CDR2 is YFSETQ. The CDR3 length is 13 residues. Trimming cost V 3 bases and J 1 base, with 7 bases left between them. The CDR3 DNA reads TGCGCCAGCAGCTCCCCACCGAACACTGAAGCTTTCTTT. The encoded protein is CASSSPPNTEAFF.

The chain recombines TRBV28 with TRBJ1-1; a weak D match, TRBD1 (6 bases). V lost 7 bases and J lost 8, with 11 bases in between. The V gene's germline CDR1 is MDHEN and CDR2 SYDVKM. The CDR3 is made up of 11 amino acids. The CDR3 bases are TGTGCCAGCAATAAACAGGGAGAAGCTTTCTTT. As protein: CASNKQGEAFF.

The rearrangement uses TRBV12-5 and TRBJ2-7; no definite D call. Germline CDR1 LGHNT, CDR2 FRNRAP. The CDR3 spans 11 residues. Deletions cut 5 bases from V and 2 bases from J, with 4 bases between. CDR3 DNA: TGTGCTAGTGGTACCCCCTACGAGCAGTACTTC. This sequence encodes CASGTPYEQYF.

The chain couples TRBV2 to TRBJ2-1, with D possibly matching TRBD2 (5 bases). Germline V lookup: CDR1 SNHLY, CDR2 FYNNEI. Trimming removed 8 bases at V and 3 bases at J, with 5 bases between. This CDR3 is 11 amino acids long. The DNA for the CDR3 is TGTGCCAGCCGGGACTACAATGAGCAGTTCTTC. It translates to CASRDYNEQFF.

This clonotype was counted between two and nine times. This sequence joins TRBV6-6 and TRBJ2-7, with TRBD2 as a possible D gene (5 bases). CDR3 length: 15 residues. V was clipped by 0 bases and J by 2 bases, with 11 bases between them. Germline CDR1 reads MNHNY; CDR2 reads SVGAGI (reference sequence). CDR3 bases: TGTGCCAGCAGTTACTCCGGTGTGGAGGCCTACGAGCAGTACTTC. It encodes CASSYSGVEAYEQYF.

The V gene is TRBV7-9, the J gene TRBJ2-3; 7 nucleotides align to TRBD1. Germline CDR1 and CDR2: SEHNR and FQNEAQ (reference sequence). J gave up 2 bases and V 5 bases, and 7 bases lay outside the gene matches. The CDR3 runs to 15 residues. The CDR3 here is CASSHDRDLTDTQYF. CDR3 DNA: TGTGCCAGCAGCCACGACAGGGACCTCACAGATACGCAGTATTTT.

The CDR3 DNA sequence: TGTGCCAGCAGTAAGACAGGGGAAGGTCAGCCCCAGCATTTT. It translates to CASSKTGEGQPQHF. The chain links TRBV6-6 to TRBJ1-5, with 8 bases aligning to TRBD1. The CDR3 loop spans 14 amino acids. V lost 5 bases, J lost 6 bases, and 6 bases stayed unmatched. Germline CDR1 is MNHNY and CDR2 is SVGAGI (reference sequence).

J is TRBJ2-3 and V is TRBV11-1; TRBD1 agrees at 9 bases. Germline CDR1 reads SGHAT; CDR2 reads FQDESV (reference sequence). Trimming removed 4 bases from V and 4 bases from J; junction bases left unmatched: 9. The CDR3 sequence is 16 residues long. For the CDR3, the DNA is TGTGCCAGCAGCTCCGGACAGGGGTCCTACGCAGATACGCAGTATTTT. It yields the protein CASSSGQGSYADTQYF.

The rearrangement links TRBV9 to TRBJ2-2; possibly TRBD1 for D (6 bases). Per germline, CDR1 SGDLS and CDR2 YYNGEE. V lost 2 bases to trimming and J lost 0 bases, with 8 bases between them. This CDR3 has 15 residues. CDR3 sequence (DNA): TGTGCCAGCAGCGTCCAGGGGTCGAACACCGGGGAGCTGTTTTTT. It specifies CASSVQGSNTGELFF.

V and J are TRBV9 and TRBJ2-7; TRBD1 aligns across 7 bases. V lost 4 bases, J lost 2 bases, and 12 bases stayed unmatched. Looked up from germline, CDR1 is SGDLS and CDR2 is YYNGEE. The CDR3 consists of 16 residues. This CDR3 is CASSPGLDRAAYEQYF. CDR3 nucleotide sequence: TGTGCCAGCAGCCCGGGTCTTGACAGGGCTGCCTACGAGCAGTACTTC.

The chain recombines TRBV24-1 with TRBJ2-5, with TRBD2 matching over 13 bases. The V and J ends lost 3 bases and 5 bases, in that order; junction bases with no gene match: 5. The CDR3 has 16 amino acids. In germline, CDR1 is KGHDR, CDR2 SFDVKD. The CDR3 sequence: CATSDTGLAGAETQYF. As DNA, the CDR3 is TGTGCCACCAGTGATACCGGACTAGCGGGAGCGGAGACCCAGTACTTC.

The chain recombines TRBV5-6 with TRBJ2-7; D is perhaps TRBD2 (5 bases). The V end was cut by 0 bases, the J end by 6 bases, with 10 bases between. CDR3 size: 13 residues. Per germline, CDR1 SGHDT and CDR2 YYEEEE. The CDR3 sequence: CASSLADGGEQYF. The DNA of the CDR3 is TGTGCCAGCAGCTTGGCCGATGGAGGCGAGCAGTACTTC. Using reference TRBV5-6 and TRBJ2-7 for the parts outside the CDR3, the full variable domain is DAGVTQSPTHLIKTRGQQVTLRCSPKSGHDTVSWYQQALGQGPQFIFQYYEEEERQRGNFPDRFSGHQFPNYSSELNVNALLLGDSALYLCASSLADGGEQYFGPGTRLTVT.

The genes are TRBV29-1 and TRBJ2-7; TRBD1 matches 10 bases. V lost 4 bases, J lost 4 bases, and 1 base stayed unmatched. Per germline, CDR1 SQVTM and CDR2 ANQGSEA. This CDR3 has 12 amino acids. Here the CDR3 DNA reads TGCAGCGTTGGGGGACAGGGGTACGAGCAGTACTTC. Protein: CSVGGQGYEQYF.

This chain uses TRBV6-6 with TRBJ2-4; D not resolved. V shed 10 bases and J shed 0 bases, with 16 bases lying between them. This CDR3 region has 15 residues. Germline V gene data show CDR1 as MNHNY and CDR2 as SVGAGI (reference sequence). For the CDR3, the DNA is TGTGCCACGCTCGGGCGGCGGATAGCCAAAAACATTCAGTACTTC. This translates into CATLGRRIAKNIQYF.

The chain links TRBV28 to TRBJ2-7; 7 positions match TRBD1. The CDR3 extends over 14 amino acids. Germline-derived CDR1 and CDR2 are MDHEN and SYDVKM. CDR3 in DNA: TGTGCCAGCAGTGACGGGGACGGCTCGGACAGGCGTAGCGTC. Protein: CASSDGDGSDRRSV.

The chain joins TRBV27 to TRBJ1-1; D not certain. Germline V gene lookup returns CDR1 MNHEY and CDR2 SMNVEV (reference sequence). The germline V and J ends were trimmed by 5 bases and 4 bases, with 11 bases remaining between them. The CDR3 has 13 amino acids. The CDR3 sequence: CASSPRYATEAFF. In nucleotides, the CDR3 is TGTGCCAGCAGTCCCCGGTATGCCACTGAAGCTTTCTTT.

In this sample, this clonotype turned up once. This chain joins TRBV20-1 and TRBJ2-7; 12 nucleotides align to TRBD1. Germline trimming cut 2 bases from V and 6 bases from J; bases unmatched to any gene: 8. Looked up from germline, CDR1 is DFQATT and CDR2 is SNEGSKA (reference sequence). The CDR3 runs 15 residues. CDR3 loop: CSARKGQGARGEQYF. The CDR3, as DNA: TGCAGTGCTAGAAAGGGACAGGGGGCGCGTGGCGAGCAGTACTTC.

The chain joins TRBV9 to TRBJ2-7, with 9 bases matching TRBD1. V was clipped by 0 bases and J by 5 bases; unmatched bases: 6. The CDR3 loop spans 15 amino acids. The germline V gene encodes CDR1 SGDLS and CDR2 YYNGEE. The CDR3: CASSVGGQGGNEQYF. CDR3 nucleotide sequence: TGTGCCAGCAGCGTAGGGGGACAGGGAGGTAACGAGCAGTACTTC.

The rearrangement uses TRBV4-1 and TRBJ2-3; D ambiguous. CDR1 MGHRA and CDR2 YSYEKL come from the germline V gene. Trimming cost V 0 bases and J 4 bases, with 14 bases left between them. The CDR3 length is 16 residues. CDR3 protein: CASSQDGVESADTQYF. The DNA for the CDR3 is TGCGCCAGCAGCCAAGACGGCGTGGAGTCCGCAGATACGCAGTATTTT.

This chain uses TRBV6-1 with TRBJ1-1; maybe TRBD1 (5 bases). V was cut by 1 base and J by 4 bases, with 10 bases left in between. The CDR3 is 14 amino acids. CDR1 and CDR2 from the germline V gene are MNHNS and SASEGT. The DNA for the CDR3 is TGTGCCAGCAGTGAAGAGGGGCAGATCACTGAAGCTTTCTTT. Protein product: CASSEEGQITEAFF.

The chain carries TRBV27 and TRBJ2-2; D remains ambiguous. CDR1 MNHEY and CDR2 SMNVEV come from the germline V gene (reference sequence). V lost 6 bases and J lost 4, with 12 bases in between. There are 14 residues in the CDR3. CDR3 sequence: CASRSVSGTGELFF. In nucleotides, the CDR3 is TGTGCCAGCAGATCGGTTTCGGGCACCGGGGAGCTGTTTTTT.

The chain is built from TRBV29-1 and TRBJ2-5; 7 nucleotides line up with TRBD2. The V segment lost 6 bases and the J segment 0 bases; nucleotides outside the gene matches: 4. Looked up from germline, CDR1 is SQVTM and CDR2 is ANQGSEA. This CDR3 region has 13 residues. The CDR3 sequence is CSVRGGYQETQYF. The CDR3 region has the DNA TGCAGCGTGAGGGGAGGGTACCAAGAGACCCAGTACTTC.

The chain uses TRBV4-2 and TRBJ2-5; 9 nucleotides align to TRBD1. CDR3 length equals 15 residues. In germline, CDR1 is LGHNA, CDR2 YNFKEQ. After removal of 0 bases from V and 4 bases from J, the junction contained 3 bases not matched to a gene. Here the CDR3 reads CASSQDQTGGETQYF. The CDR3 coding sequence is TGTGCCAGCAGCCAAGATCAGACAGGGGGAGAGACCCAGTACTTC.

This clonotype turned up a few times. V usage is TRBV24-1 and J usage is TRBJ2-5; the D gene is possibly TRBD2 (5 bases). The CDR3 loop spans 12 amino acids. The germline V gene encodes CDR1 KGHDR and CDR2 SFDVKD. The V end was cut by 0 bases, the J end by 7 bases, with 5 bases between. The CDR3 DNA reads TGTGCCACCAGTGATTTGCGGGGGACCCAGTACTTC. It translates to CATSDLRGTQYF.

The chain carries TRBV6-2 or TRBV6-3 and TRBJ1-5, with TRBD1 matching 10 bases. Trimming cost V 4 bases and J 3 bases; bases outside gene matches: 6. This CDR3 is built from 16 residues. Germline CDR1 MNHEY, CDR2 SVGEGT. The CDR3 DNA sequence: TGTGCCAGCAGTTTCCGGACAGGGGGAAACAATCAGCCCCAGCATTTT. This encodes CASSFRTGGNNQPQHF.

The chain links TRBV7-2 to TRBJ2-7; TRBD1 matches at 9 bases. The V gene end was trimmed by 5 bases and the J gene end by 5 bases; junction bases not matched to a gene: 7. CDR3 length: 14 residues. Per the germline V gene, CDR1 is SGHTA and CDR2 is FQGNSA. The CDR3 protein is CASSPRTGGNEQYF. CDR3 coding DNA: TGTGCCAGCAGCCCCCGAACAGGGGGCAACGAGCAGTACTTC.